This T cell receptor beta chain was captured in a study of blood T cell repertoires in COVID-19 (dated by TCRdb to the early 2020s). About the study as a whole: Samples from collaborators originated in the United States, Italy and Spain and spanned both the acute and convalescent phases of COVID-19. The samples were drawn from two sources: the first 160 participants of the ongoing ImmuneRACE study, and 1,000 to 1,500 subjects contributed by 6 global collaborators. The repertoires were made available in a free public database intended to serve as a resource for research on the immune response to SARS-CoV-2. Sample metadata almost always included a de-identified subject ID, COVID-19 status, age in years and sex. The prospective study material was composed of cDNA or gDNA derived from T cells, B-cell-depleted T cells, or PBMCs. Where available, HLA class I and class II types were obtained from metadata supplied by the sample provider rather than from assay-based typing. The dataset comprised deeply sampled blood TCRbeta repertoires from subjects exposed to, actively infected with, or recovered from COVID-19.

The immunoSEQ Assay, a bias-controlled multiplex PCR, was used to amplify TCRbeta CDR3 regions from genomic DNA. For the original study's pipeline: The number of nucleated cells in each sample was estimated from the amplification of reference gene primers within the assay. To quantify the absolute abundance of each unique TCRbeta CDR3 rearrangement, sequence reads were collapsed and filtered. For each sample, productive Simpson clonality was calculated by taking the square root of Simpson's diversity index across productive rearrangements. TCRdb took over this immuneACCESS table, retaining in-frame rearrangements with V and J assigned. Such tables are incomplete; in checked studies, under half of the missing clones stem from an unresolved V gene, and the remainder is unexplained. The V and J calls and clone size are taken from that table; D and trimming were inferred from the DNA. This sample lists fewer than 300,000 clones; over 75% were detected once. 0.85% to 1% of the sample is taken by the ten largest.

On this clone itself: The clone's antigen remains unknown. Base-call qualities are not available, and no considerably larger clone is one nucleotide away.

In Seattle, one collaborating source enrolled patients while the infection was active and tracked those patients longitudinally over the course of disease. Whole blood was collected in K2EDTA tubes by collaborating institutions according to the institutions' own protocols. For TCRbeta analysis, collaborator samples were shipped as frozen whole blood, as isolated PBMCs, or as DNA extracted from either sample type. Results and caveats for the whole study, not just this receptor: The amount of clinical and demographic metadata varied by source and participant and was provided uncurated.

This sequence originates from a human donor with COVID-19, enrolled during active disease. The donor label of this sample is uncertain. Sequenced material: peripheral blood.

The encoded CDR3 is CAISEIAGGTGELFF. The nucleotide sequence reads TGTGCCATCAGTGAGATCGCTGGGGGGACCGGGGAGCTGTTTTTT. The chain is encoded by TRBV10-3 joined to TRBJ2-2; a tentative D call is TRBD2 (6 bases match). The CDR3 covers 15 residues, taking in both the cysteine and the phenylalanine. Kept here is only the CDR3 DNA, which spans 45 bases and is read in frame from base 1. The germline V gene gives CDR1 as ENHRY and CDR2 as SYGVKD. V and J are truncated by 2 bases and 5 bases respectively, leaving an intervening sequence of 12 bases.